The clone carrying this T cell receptor beta chain was found once. The data were obtained in a study of T cell responses to AZD1222 COVID-19 vaccine. This table comes from immunoSEQ multiplex PCR, and its TCRdb copy is limited to in-frame clones, with some not included. The sample includes about 150,000 clones, about 93% of them seen just once. There are 14 residues in the CDR3. Germline lookup yields CDR1 KGHSH and CDR2 LQKENI. V was pared by 8 bases and J by 4 bases, with 14 bases between. The clonotype comes from an adult in good health. This sequence joins TRBV18 and TRBJ2-2; D remains ambiguous. This specimen was peripheral blood, taken on day 0 of AZD1222 vaccination. CDR3 coding DNA: TGTGCCAGCGGGTCCAATGGTGGCACCGGGGAGCTGTTTTTT. Amino acids: CASGSNGGTGELFF.